This TCR beta chain was documented in a study of T cell repertoires in cytomegalovirus infection. Study-wide background: Alongside well-studied HLA-B-restricted CMV epitopes, recently identified HLA-C-restricted CMV epitopes were also used.

Turning to this clonotype: What it binds is unknown.

Germline CDR1 is LGHNA and CDR2 is YSLEER. The ends were cut back, 0 bases at V and 9 bases at J, with 11 bases in the middle. This CDR3 has 14 residues. TCRdb used MiXCR to reprocess the reads, holding one entry per CDR3 protein. The sample includes approximately 730,000 distinct CDR3 sequences, 33% of them seen just once. The J gene is TRBJ1-4, the V gene TRBV4-3; D is possibly TRBD1 (5 bases). The specimen comprised cultured PBMCs, sampled from culture after CMV antigen stimulation. The source is a human donor in good health (CMV status not recorded). Some clones in this sample may be carry-over from other donors' samples. CDR3: CASSQDSGDKKLFF. The CDR3 region has the DNA TGCGCCAGCAGCCAAGATTCGGGGGATAAAAAACTGTTTTTT.